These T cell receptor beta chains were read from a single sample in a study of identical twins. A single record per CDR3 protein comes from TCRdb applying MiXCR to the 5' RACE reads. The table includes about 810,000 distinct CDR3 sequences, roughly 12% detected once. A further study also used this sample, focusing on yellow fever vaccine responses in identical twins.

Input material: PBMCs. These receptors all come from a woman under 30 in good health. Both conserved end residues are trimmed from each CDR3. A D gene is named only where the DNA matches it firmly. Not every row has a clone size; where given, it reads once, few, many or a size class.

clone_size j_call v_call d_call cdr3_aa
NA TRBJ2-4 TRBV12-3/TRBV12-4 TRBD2 ASSGIAGKGQKNIQY
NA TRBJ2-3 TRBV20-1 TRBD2 SVSEELAFFSTDTQY
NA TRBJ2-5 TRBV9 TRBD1 ASSASTGVQETQY
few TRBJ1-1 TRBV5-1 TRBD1 ASFPGQMNTEAF
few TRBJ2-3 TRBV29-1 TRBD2 SVEVLANRMSRIDTQY
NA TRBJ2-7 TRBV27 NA ASSPSAGEQY
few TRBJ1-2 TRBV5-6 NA ASEGNGGYT
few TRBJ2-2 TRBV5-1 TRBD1 ASSLDGTGGDTGELF
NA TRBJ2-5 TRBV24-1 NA ATGGAMQETQY
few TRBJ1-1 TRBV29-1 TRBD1 SVDRGLRVNTEAF
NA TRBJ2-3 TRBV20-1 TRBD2 SAKTSGVGDTQY
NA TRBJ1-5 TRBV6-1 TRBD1 ASSEFAGTVGQPQH
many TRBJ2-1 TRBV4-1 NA ASSQDGDEQF
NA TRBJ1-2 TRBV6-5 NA ASSYREGGYT
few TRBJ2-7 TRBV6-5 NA ASSFLRGSAGEQY
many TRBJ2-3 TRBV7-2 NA ASSLGNRPDTQY
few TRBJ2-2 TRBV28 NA ASNQGTTAWVTGELF
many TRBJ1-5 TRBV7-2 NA ASSLVGQQPQH
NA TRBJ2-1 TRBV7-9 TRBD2 ASSVGTSGRMF
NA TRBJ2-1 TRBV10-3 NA AISGVGLYNEQF
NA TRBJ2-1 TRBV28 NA ASSFRGWVHEQF
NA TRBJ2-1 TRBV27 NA ASSLSWGFEQF
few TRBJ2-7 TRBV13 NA ASSLASVEQY
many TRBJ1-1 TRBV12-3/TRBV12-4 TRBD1 ASSFGQANTEAF
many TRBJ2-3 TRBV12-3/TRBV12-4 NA ASSLSWVPPQY
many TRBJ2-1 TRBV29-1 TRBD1 SSRDSRLYNEQF
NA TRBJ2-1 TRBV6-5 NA ASNYRWRGLDNEQF